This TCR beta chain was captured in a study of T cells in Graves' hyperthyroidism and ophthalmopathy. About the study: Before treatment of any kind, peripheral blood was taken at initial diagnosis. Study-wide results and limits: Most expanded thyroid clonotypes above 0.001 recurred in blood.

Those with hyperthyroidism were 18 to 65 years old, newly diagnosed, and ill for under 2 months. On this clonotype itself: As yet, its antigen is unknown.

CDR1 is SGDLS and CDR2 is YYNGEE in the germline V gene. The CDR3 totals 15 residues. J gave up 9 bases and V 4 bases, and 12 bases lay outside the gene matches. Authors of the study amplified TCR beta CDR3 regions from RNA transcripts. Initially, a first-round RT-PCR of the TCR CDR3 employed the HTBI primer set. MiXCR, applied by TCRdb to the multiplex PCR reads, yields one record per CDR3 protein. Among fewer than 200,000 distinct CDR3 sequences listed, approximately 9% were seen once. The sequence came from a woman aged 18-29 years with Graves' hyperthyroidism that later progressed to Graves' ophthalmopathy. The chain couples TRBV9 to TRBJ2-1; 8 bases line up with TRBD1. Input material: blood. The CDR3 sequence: CASSPGTGSSGEQFF. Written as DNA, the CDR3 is TGTGCCAGCAGCCCCGGGACAGGTTCGTCTGGTGAGCAGTTCTTC.